This T cell receptor (beta chain) was found in a study of STAT5B mutations in CD4+ large granular lymphocyte leukemia. The data were produced by immunoSEQ multiplex PCR, yet TCRdb's version contains in-frame clones alone and is incomplete. The table includes fewer than 45,000 clones, roughly 79% detected once. As concerns this clone: Its antigen is not identified. The identical CDR3 is also encoded by other nucleotide sequences in the sample.

This CDR3 is 14 amino acids long. Germline lookup yields CDR1 SGHAT and CDR2 FQDESV (reference sequence). The ends were cut back, 3 bases at V and 5 bases at J, with 14 bases in the middle. Overall study findings and caveats: Patient CD4-sorted repertoires looked more clonal than healthy CD4+ repertoires, even without putative leukemic clones. Approximately 25% of private leukemic clonotypes occurred rarely in other patients' non-leukemic repertoires.

The origin of this receptor is a human donor in good health. The chain carries TRBV11-1 and TRBJ2-7, with D possibly matching TRBD2 (6 bases). Sequenced: CD4+ T cells from blood buffy coats. The CDR3 DNA follows: TGTGCCAGCAGCTTGAGTGGAGGGTCCAACGAGCAGTACTTC. Its translation is CASSLSGGSNEQYF.